The text below deals with one T cell receptor (beta chain). The antigen is unknown. This specimen belongs to a study of T cell responses to AZD1222 COVID-19 vaccine. V trimming: 5 bases; J trimming: 6 bases; junction bases outside the gene matches: 19. Germline V CDR1 and CDR2: SGHAT, FQNNGV. This CDR3 is built from 17 residues. Regarding the study as a whole: Females made up more of the donors, who were largely white British, and clonal diversity may have come out too low.

The table came from immunoSEQ multiplex PCR; TCRdb's copy has only in-frame clones and leaves some out. The table includes around 170,000 clones, about 93% detected once. This TCR derives from an adult who received the AZD1222 COVID-19 vaccine. The gene calls are TRBV11-2 and TRBJ2-7; TRBD2 agrees at 7 bases. Specimen: peripheral blood, collected 28 days after the second AZD1222 dose. The CDR3 is CASSPVGGGSSNREQYF. The CDR3 nucleotides read TGTGCCAGCAGCCCAGTGGGTGGCGGGAGTTCTAATCGCGAGCAGTACTTC.